This TCR beta chain was sequenced for a study of CD8 T cells in Susac syndrome. When the RNA was reverse transcribed, random hexamers were used with an input of about 0.5 to 1 ug. TCRdb itself ran the immunoSEQ multiplex PCR reads through MiXCR, one entry per CDR3 protein. The repertoire holds 300,000 to 350,000 distinct CDR3 sequences, with under 95% as singletons. This receptor was obtained from a human donor with multiple sclerosis. Sequencing used CD4+ T cells from PBMCs.

CDR3 residues: CASSLSPRAEQYF. CDR3 sequence (DNA): TGTGCCAGCAGTTTAAGCCCCCGGGCCGAGCAGTACTTC. This chain links TRBV12-3 or TRBV12-4 with TRBJ2-7; no firm D call. V gave up 2 bases and J gave up 6 bases, with 11 bases separating them. The CDR3 spans 13 residues.